This T cell receptor beta chain is from a study of Ad26.COV2.S vaccination and SARS-CoV-2 variants. Whole-study context: Participants got Ad26.COV2.S intramuscularly, once or twice 56 days apart. Study-wide findings and caveats: Similar non-spike TCR breadth was observed in recipients of vaccine and of placebo.

Germline CDR1 is SGHNT and CDR2 is YYREEE (reference sequence). CDR3 size: 15 residues. V shed 4 bases, J shed 2 bases, and the junction held 5 bases outside the gene matches. Worth noting for this clone: The antigen remains undetermined.

TCRdb's table, derived via immunoSEQ multiplex PCR, lists solely in-frame clones and lacks some. This sample has about 350,000 clones, with roughly 89% found just once. The sample's treatment: around 19 received Ad26.COV2.S at low or high dose, single or two shots; several received placebo; per-sample allocation not given. Vaccine and placebo recipients were sampled on day 63 after the first injection. Sequenced here: peripheral blood, sampled in a trial of Ad26.COV2.S vaccine versus placebo. The TCR comes from a person aged 18 to 59 who received the Ad26.COV2.S COVID-19 vaccine or a placebo. The chain is built from TRBV5-4 and TRBJ2-2; 7 bases are shared with TRBD1. CDR3 nucleotides: TGTGCCAGCAGCGTTGGGACAGCCAACACCGGGGAGCTGTTTTTT. The encoded protein is CASSVGTANTGELFF.